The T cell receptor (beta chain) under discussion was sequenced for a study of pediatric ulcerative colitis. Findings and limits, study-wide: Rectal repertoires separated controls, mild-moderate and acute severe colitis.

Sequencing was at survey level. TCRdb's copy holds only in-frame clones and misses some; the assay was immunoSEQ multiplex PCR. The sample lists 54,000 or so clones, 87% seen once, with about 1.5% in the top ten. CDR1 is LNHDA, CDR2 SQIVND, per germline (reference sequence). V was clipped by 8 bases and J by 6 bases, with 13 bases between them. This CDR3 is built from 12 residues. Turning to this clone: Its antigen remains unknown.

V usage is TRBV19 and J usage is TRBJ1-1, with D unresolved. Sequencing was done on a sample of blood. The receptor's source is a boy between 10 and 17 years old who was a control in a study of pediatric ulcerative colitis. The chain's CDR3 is CASSQSRPEAFF. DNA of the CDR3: TGTGCCAGTTCTCAATCTCGGCCTGAAGCTTTCTTT.